The 9 T cell receptor beta chains listed next were all sequenced from one sample in a study of T cell responses to AZD1222 COVID-19 vaccine. Clones were read by immunoSEQ multiplex PCR, and TCRdb kept only the in-frame ones, dropping some. The table lists over 100,000 clones, around 87% of them singletons. Sequenced material: peripheral blood, taken on day 0 of AZD1222 vaccination. These receptors all stem from an adult in good health.

This clone came up once. The chain uses TRBV7-9 and TRBJ2-7; TRBD1 agrees at 12 bases. With V trimmed by 5 bases and J by 3 bases, 8 bases remained unmatched. This CDR3 region has 16 residues. Per germline, CDR1 SEHNR and CDR2 FQNEAQ (reference sequence). CDR3 in amino acids: CASSRGTGGIVYEQYF. The CDR3 bases are TGTGCCAGCAGCAGGGGGACAGGGGGCATTGTCTACGAGCAGTACTTC.

J is TRBJ2-1 and V is TRBV29-1; 8 bases line up with TRBD2. The CDR3 extends over 15 amino acids. Trimming at V came to 6 bases and at J to 6 bases, leaving 13 bases not matched to a gene. Germline CDR1 SQVTM, CDR2 ANQGSEA. The CDR3 sequence is CSVPLSGGPGNEQFF. As DNA, the CDR3 is TGCAGCGTCCCCCTTTCGGGAGGGCCGGGCAATGAGCAGTTCTTC.

This clone was seen only once. V usage is TRBV5-1 and J usage is TRBJ2-1; D uncertain. Per the germline V gene, CDR1 is SGHRS and CDR2 is YFSETQ. This CDR3 is 16 amino acids long. Deletions cut 2 bases from V and 0 bases from J, with 12 bases between. CDR3 in DNA: TGCGCCAGCAGCTTAGAACCGCTTAGCTCCTACAATGAGCAGTTCTTC. It yields the protein CASSLEPLSSYNEQFF. Looking up the rest from reference TRBV5-1 and TRBJ2-1 gives the full variable domain: KAGVTQTPRYLIKTRGQQVTLSCSPISGHRSVSWYQQTPGQGLQFLFEYFSETQRNKGNFPGRFSGRQFSNSRSEMNVSTLELGDSALYLCASSLEPLSSYNEQFFGPGTRLTVL.

This chain joins TRBV3-1 (or the pseudogene TRBV3-2) and TRBJ1-2, with TRBD1 matching over 8 bases. The CDR3 covers 15 residues. Germline trimming cut 4 bases from V and 8 bases from J; bases unmatched to any gene: 12. From germline, CDR1 is LGHDT and CDR2 YNNKEL (reference sequence). CDR3: CASSPHATGGRGYTF. The CDR3 coding sequence is TGTGCCAGCAGCCCACACGCTACAGGGGGACGAGGCTACACCTTC.

The rearrangement uses TRBV7-9 and TRBJ2-5; D ambiguous. Trimming shortened V by 1 base and J by 4 bases, and 13 bases separated the two germline ends. Looked up from germline, CDR1 is SEHNR and CDR2 is FQNEAQ (reference sequence). The CDR3 totals 15 residues. The CDR3 here is CASSLGAPVPETQYF. CDR3 nucleotide sequence: TGTGCCAGCAGCTTAGGGGCCCCGGTCCCAGAGACCCAGTACTTC.

This chain uses TRBV18 with TRBJ1-2, with D perhaps TRBD1 (5 bases). Germline V gene data show CDR1 as KGHSH and CDR2 as LQKENI. Trimming took off 3 bases at V and 3 bases at J, with 17 bases between the two ends. The CDR3 is 16 residues long. In nucleotides, the CDR3 is TGTGCCAGCTCACCCGCCCTCGTCCGGGACGACTATGGCTACACCTTC. Translation gives CASSPALVRDDYGYTF.

The chain employs TRBV28 and TRBJ2-3, with a tentative D call TRBD2 (7 bases). Germline V CDR1 and CDR2: MDHEN, SYDVKM. The V and J ends lost 7 bases and 0 bases respectively, with 17 bases between them. The CDR3 has 16 amino acids. As DNA, the CDR3 is TGTGCCAGCAAGGGGGGGACGTCCTCAAGCACAGATACGCAGTATTTT. Its translation is CASKGGTSSSTDTQYF.

About this clone: The junction shows a germline mismatch at one end, possibly a read error. The V call is TRBV9, the J call TRBJ1-3; D remains ambiguous. Germline V gene sequence: CDR1 SGDLS, CDR2 YYNGEE. The CDR3 covers 17 residues. In nucleotides, the CDR3 is TGTGCCAGCAGCGTTTTTGATGCCGCGCCTTCTGAAAACACCATATATTTT. Its protein is CASSVFDAAPSENTIYF. Supplemented by reference TRBV9 and TRBJ1-3, the full variable domain reads DSGVTQTPKHLITATGQRVTLRCSPRSGDLSVYWYQQSLDQGLQFLIQYYNGEERAKGNILERFSAQQFPDLHSELNLSSLELGDSALYFCASSVFDAAPSENTIYFGEGSWLTVV.

On this clone itself: The junction departs from germline at one end; a sequencing error may be responsible. The chain is built from TRBV2 and TRBJ2-2; D gene uncertain. The CDR3 covers 13 residues. From germline, CDR1 is SNHLY and CDR2 FYNNEI. CDR3 coding DNA: TGTGCCAGCGGTGAGGTGGCCACCGGGGAGCTGTTTTTT. It specifies CASGEVATGELFF.